This T cell receptor (beta chain) stems from a study of a mutant IDH1 vaccine in newly diagnosed glioma. Study-wide context: Treated patients had a mean age of around 40 years and a sex split that was around 62% male and 37.5% female. Most patients had received both radiotherapy and temozolomide, the prior options being radiotherapy, temozolomide, or both. Study results and limitations: Immune responses arising from the vaccine appeared in around 93% of patients. Among top peripheral T cell clonotypes, changes seemed unrelated to pseudoprogression.

The junction had 6 bases not matched to a gene; V was cut back by 5 bases and J by 0 bases. CDR3 length: 16 residues. The germline V gene encodes CDR1 SGHAT and CDR2 FQNNGV. Comments on this clone: The antigen remains unidentified.

Time point in this sample: week 23, last vaccination. Vaccination used 300 ug of mutant IDH1 20-mer peptide per dose, with topical imiquimod. Sequencing used immunoSEQ multiplex PCR; TCRdb keeps in-frame clones, though not all of them. The sample lists around 85,000 clones; approximately 85% were seen once. The sample consisted of PBMCs, taken from a glioma patient whose treatment included an IDH1 peptide vaccine. The chain has TRBV11-2 and TRBJ1-3, with 8 bases matching TRBD1. This TCR was sampled from a young man with glioma. Some clones in this sample may be carry-over from other donors' samples. The DNA for the CDR3 is TGTGCCAGCAGCAACCGGGACAGGTACTCTGGAAACACCATATATTTT. It encodes CASSNRDRYSGNTIYF.